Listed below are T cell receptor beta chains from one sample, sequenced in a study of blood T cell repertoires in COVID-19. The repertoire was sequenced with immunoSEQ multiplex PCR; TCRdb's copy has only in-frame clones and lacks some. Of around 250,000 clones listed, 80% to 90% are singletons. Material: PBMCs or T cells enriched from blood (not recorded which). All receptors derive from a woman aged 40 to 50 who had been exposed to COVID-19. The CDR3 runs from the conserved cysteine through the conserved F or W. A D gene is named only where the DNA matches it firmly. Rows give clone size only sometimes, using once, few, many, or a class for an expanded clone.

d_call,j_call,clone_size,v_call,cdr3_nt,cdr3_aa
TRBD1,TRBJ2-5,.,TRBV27,TGTGCCAGCAGTCGGACAGGCCAAGAGACCCAGTACTTC,CASSRTGQETQYF
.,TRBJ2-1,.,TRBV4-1,TGCGCCAGCAGCCAAGTGCAGTCGGGGGGCCCCTACAATGAGCAGTTCTTC,CASSQVQSGGPYNEQFF
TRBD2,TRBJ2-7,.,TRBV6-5,TGTGCCAGCAGTTACATAGCGGGGGCCATCTACGAGCAGTACTTC,CASSYIAGAIYEQYF
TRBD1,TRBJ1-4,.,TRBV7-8,TGTGCCAGCAGCTTAGGGACAGGTCAGGGGGAAAAACTGTTTTTT,CASSLGTGQGEKLFF
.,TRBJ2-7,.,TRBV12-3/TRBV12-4,TGTGCCAGCAGTTCCGACAGATACGAGCAGTACTTC,CASSSDRYEQYF
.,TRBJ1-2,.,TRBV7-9,TGTGCCAGCAGCAACGAGTATGGCTACACCTTC,CASSNEYGYTF
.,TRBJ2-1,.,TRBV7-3,TGTGCCAGCAGCTTAGCCGGACTGCCTTACAATGAGCAGTTCTTC,CASSLAGLPYNEQFF
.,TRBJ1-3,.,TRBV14,TGTGCCAGCAGCCAAGGCTTCCGGGGTGGAAACACCATATATTTT,CASSQGFRGGNTIYF
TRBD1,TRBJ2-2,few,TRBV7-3,TGTGCCAGCAGCTACCTACAGGGGGGGGAGCTGTTTTTT,CASSYLQGGELFF
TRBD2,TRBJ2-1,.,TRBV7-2,TGTGCCAGCAGCCCCCTCGGGACTAGCGGGAGGGCATCCTACAATGAGCAGTTCTTC,CASSPLGTSGRASYNEQFF
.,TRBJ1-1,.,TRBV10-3,TGTGCCACCCAGCGGGACGGGTTTGAAGCTTTCTTT,CATQRDGFEAFF
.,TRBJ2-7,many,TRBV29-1,TGCAGCGTTGAGTCAGGGCACTCCTACGAGCAGTACTTC,CSVESGHSYEQYF
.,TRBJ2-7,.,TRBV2,TGTGCCAGCAGACGGGACAACTACGAGCAGTACTTC,CASRRDNYEQYF
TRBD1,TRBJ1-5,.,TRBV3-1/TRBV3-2,TGTGCCAGCAGCCAGGGACAAGGGGGCGGTCAGCCCCAGCATTTT,CASSQGQGGGQPQHF
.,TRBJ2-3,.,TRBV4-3,TGCGCCAGCAGCCAAGGGGGCGGCACAGATACGCAGTATTTT,CASSQGGGTDTQYF